Listed below are T cell receptor beta chains from one sample, sequenced in a study of cytomegalovirus exposure and HLA in healthy donors. Profiling relied on immunoSEQ multiplex PCR, and the TCRdb table lists in-frame clones only, not all of them. The top ten clones hold about 0.6% of a sample with over 200,000 clones, approximately 80% of them seen once. Sequencing was performed on PBMCs. The receptors stem from a woman aged 40 to 49 in good health and CMV-seronegative. Each CDR3 is given with its conserved first and last residue. The order of the fields is J gene, clone size, V gene, D gene, CDR3 DNA, CDR3 protein. The D gene is left open where the match is weak. A clone size is listed for some rows: how often the clone was seen (once, few, many), or a class if it is expanded.

J: TRBJ1-6; size: -; V: TRBV2; D: -; DNA: TGTGCCAGCAGGGCGCCGGGACACCGATTAACGCCCCTCCACTTT; CDR3: CASRAPGHRLTPLHF
J: TRBJ2-4; size: -; V: TRBV2; D: -; DNA: TGTGCCAGCACCCTGCGATCGCTGAGGAGCATTCAGTACTTC; CDR3: CASTLRSLRSIQYF
J: TRBJ1-3; size: -; V: TRBV7-9; D: TRBD1; DNA: TGTGCCAGCAGCCGCCCGGCCGGGACAGGGCCTGGAAACACCATATATTTT; CDR3: CASSRPAGTGPGNTIYF
J: TRBJ1-2; size: -; V: TRBV4-1; D: -; DNA: TGCGCCAGCAGCCAAGAGCCAGGCGTGCCTGGAGGCTACACCTTC; CDR3: CASSQEPGVPGGYTF
J: TRBJ2-4; size: -; V: TRBV15; D: -; DNA: TGTGCCACCAGCAGAGGGAGAAATCCCAAAAACATTCAGTACTTC; CDR3: CATSRGRNPKNIQYF
J: TRBJ2-7; size: -; V: TRBV7-9; D: TRBD1; DNA: TGTGCCAGCAGCCGACAGGGCTACGAGCAGTACTTC; CDR3: CASSRQGYEQYF
J: TRBJ2-7; size: -; V: TRBV29-1; D: -; DNA: TGCAGCGTTGCTCTTGGAGATGGAATCCACGAGCAGTACTTC; CDR3: CSVALGDGIHEQYF
J: TRBJ2-3; size: -; V: TRBV5-1; D: -; DNA: TGCGCCAGCAGCGTTCAGGGGAGGGGCACAGATACGCAGTATTTT; CDR3: CASSVQGRGTDTQYF
J: TRBJ2-7; size: -; V: TRBV4-1; D: TRBD1; DNA: TGCGCCAGCAGCCAAGAAGATGGGGACAGGACATACGAGCAGTACTTC; CDR3: CASSQEDGDRTYEQYF
J: TRBJ2-5; size: -; V: TRBV4-1; D: -; DNA: TGCGCCAGCACCTCAAAGGGGGAGACCCAGTACTTC; CDR3: CASTSKGETQYF
J: TRBJ2-1; size: -; V: TRBV4-2; D: -; DNA: TGTGCCAGCAGCCCCATCGCGCCTTCGGGGACACTGTACAATGAGCAGTTCTTC; CDR3: CASSPIAPSGTLYNEQFF
J: TRBJ1-1; size: -; V: TRBV7-9; D: TRBD1; DNA: TGTGCCAGCAGCCAAGACGGACAGGGGGCGCGTGAAGCTTTCTTT; CDR3: CASSQDGQGAREAFF
J: TRBJ2-7; size: few; V: TRBV5-5; D: -; DNA: TGTGCCAGCAGTCCAGGGTTCCCCTACGAGCAGTACTTC; CDR3: CASSPGFPYEQYF
J: TRBJ1-1; size: -; V: TRBV5-1; D: -; DNA: TGCGCCAGCAGCTTAACACCCCCCCCAGGGAACACTGAAGCTTTCTTT; CDR3: CASSLTPPPGNTEAFF
J: TRBJ2-5; size: -; V: TRBV4-2; D: TRBD2; DNA: TGTGCCAGCAGCCAAGTTGGGCTAGCGGGGGGGCAGCAAGAGACCCAGTACTTC; CDR3: CASSQVGLAGGQQETQYF